This T cell receptor (beta chain) was captured by sequencing in a study of identical twins (dated by TCRdb to about 2016). The study in broad terms: To test whether fetal clonotypes persist, the study used deep sequencing on TCR alpha and beta repertoires from monozygotic twins, unrelated adults of various ages, and cord blood. To rule out contamination, replicate twin experiments were performed at different times with different library preparation protocols. Findings and caveats that apply to the study as a whole: Abundant cord blood beta clonotypes carried fewer insertions; young adult naive repertoires showed a weaker similar trend, while memory repertoires showed none. Out-of-frame TCR alpha sharing in monozygotic twins was systematically underestimated by recombination models, whereas sharing between unrelated individuals was in agreement with the recombination models. Invariant T cells such as MAIT and iNKT could partly confound zero-insertion analyses, although diverse VJ usage argued against such confounding for most clonotypes. Out-of-frame TCR alpha sequences shared between twins showed an excess of low generation-probability sequences compared with coincidental sharing between unrelated individuals. Because the same donors could not be followed over many years, the conclusions depended on cross-sectional statistical analysis. The excess sharing between twins in beta out-of-frame sequences was weaker because fewer shared sequences reduced the signal-to-noise ratio.

At the junction V is shortened by 5 bases and J by 2 bases; bases outside the gene matches: 8. The CDR3 contains 15 residues, cysteine and phenylalanine counted. The only DNA kept is the CDR3, 45 bases in frame from the first base. CDR1 and CDR2 (SEHNR, FQNEAQ) derive from the germline V gene (reference sequence). The library came from 5' RACE. Instrument on record: Illumina HiSeq 2000. A universal primer binding site was introduced by template switching, and a unique molecular identifier was present in the final cDNA, enabling accurate counting of TCR cDNA molecules. First-strand cDNA for TCR alpha and beta chains was synthesized from specific primers in the conserved constant-segment region. To control for contamination, every cDNA library was double barcoded, receiving both a SMART-Mk sample barcode and Illumina barcodes. Two successive PCR steps introduced TruSeq adapter sequences along with Illumina sample barcodes. The Illumina HiSeq platform was used with custom primers to sequence TCR alpha and beta cDNA libraries. The paper's processing steps were these. Raw reads were processed with MiGEC to extract unique molecular identifiers, and MiXCR was used to determine CDR3 positions. For each individual, recombination models were inferred using an EM algorithm with the repgenHMM and IGoR tools. Shared clonotype analysis was performed with the tcR package in R, normalizing sharing by the product of cloneset sizes. To study raw recombination free of thymic and clonal selection effects, out-of-frame nonproductive sequences were analyzed. The raw public reads went through TCRdb reprocessing: fastp at Q25, MiXCR clone calling, in-frame beta chains kept. Every CDR3 protein is listed once, alongside the most common genes and DNA of its rows. These V and J calls originate from TCRdb's pipeline instead of the authors' own analysis. For this sample the table gives about 530,000 distinct CDR3 sequences, of which 12% to 15% were detected only once. The ten largest clones capture 0.44% of the sample.

In regard to this clonotype: The target of this receptor is not known. Base quality data are lacking; no much larger clone is found one base away.

Only healthy Caucasian donors were included. Three pairs of female monozygotic twins, all aged about 18 to 30 years, were included in the twin cohort. CD4+ and CD8+ T cell populations were isolated with positive isolation kits from Invitrogen. These data also featured in a second study, about yellow fever vaccine responses in identical twins. Reported in the second study: The T cell response to vaccination in identical twins was reported by the authors to appear partly convergent and partly personalized. In the study, vaccine-responding T cell clones were precisely tracked in identical twins.

Sequencing input: CD4+ T cells sorted from blood. This clonotype was sampled from a woman aged 18 to 35 in good health. The V gene is TRBV7-9 and the J gene is TRBJ2-5; TRBD1 aligns with 7 central bases. This receptor has the CDR3 CASSAPRDSQETQYF. Here is the DNA: TGTGCCAGCAGCGCACCCAGGGACAGTCAAGAGACCCAGTACTTC. With the rest looked up from the reference TRBV7-9 and TRBJ2-5 genes rather than sequenced, the full variable domain is DTGVSQNPRHKITKRGQNVTFRCDPISEHNRLYWYRQTLGQGPEFLTYFQNEAQLEKSRLLSDRFSAERPKGSFSTLEIQRTEQGDSAMYLCASSAPRDSQETQYFGPGTRLLVL.